This T cell receptor beta chain was sequenced during a study of blood T cell repertoires in COVID-19. V was shortened by 2 bases and J by 8 bases, with 12 bases between the two germline ends. CDR1 is SGHTA and CDR2 is FQGNSA in the germline V gene. There are 14 residues in the CDR3. Method: immunoSEQ multiplex PCR; TCRdb's copy keeps in-frame clones and lacks some. The sample shows 120,000 or so clones, around 91% of them seen only once. Enrolled during active infection, Seattle patients were then followed longitudinally. The TCR was taken from a woman aged 55-70 years with COVID-19, enrolled during active disease. Material for sequencing was peripheral blood. The V and J genes are TRBV7-2 and TRBJ2-2; TRBD1 is a possible D gene (7 bases). In DNA form, the CDR3 reads TGTGCCAGCAGCTTACAGGGGGGCCTAGGGGAGCTGTTTTTT. Translated: CASSLQGGLGELFF.